The 20 T cell receptor beta chains reported below all come from one sample, sequenced in a study of blood T cell repertoires in COVID-19 (dated by TCRdb to 2018 to 2020). Receptor amplification or capture employed the immunoSEQ multiplex PCR assay. Imported from immuneACCESS, the table was reduced by TCRdb to in-frame sequences with V and J called. These copies leave out some clones; in studies compared against another copy, an unresolved V gene accounts for under half, and the cause of the remainder is not known. The sample data list 130,000 to 150,000 clones, and over 70% of these were observed just once. The ten largest clones add up to 1.9% of the sample. Source material: peripheral blood. The source is a woman between 55 and 75 years old with acute or convalescent COVID-19.

The rearrangement joins TRBV9 to TRBJ1-6; TRBD1 matches at 9 bases. From germline, CDR1 is SGDLS and CDR2 YYNGEE. J lost 6 bases, V lost 2 bases, and 3 bases had no gene match. The CDR3 length is 15 residues. This chain's CDR3 is CASSVAGQGNSPLHF. The CDR3 nucleotides read TGTGCCAGCAGCGTGGCGGGACAGGGTAATTCACCCCTCCACTTT.

The CDR3: CASSRRYAGTDFSGNTIYF. The CDR3, as DNA: TGCGCCAGCAGCCGACGATATGCTGGGACAGATTTCTCTGGAAACACCATATATTTT. The chain recombines TRBV4-1 with TRBJ1-3, with 7 bases lining up with TRBD1. The CDR3 loop spans 19 amino acids. The V segment lost 4 bases and the J segment 0 bases; nucleotides outside the gene matches: 15. Germline V gene data show CDR1 as MGHRA and CDR2 as YSYEKL.

The count of this clone is one. The CDR3 DNA sequence: TGTGCCAGCAGCCAAGAGGGTAAGCTCGGGCCCCTCCACTTT. Its protein is CASSQEGKLGPLHF. The rearrangement joins TRBV14 to TRBJ1-6; D is unresolved. The CDR3 runs to 14 residues. Germline loops: CDR1 SGHDN, CDR2 FVKESK. Trimming left V 0 bases short and J 13 bases short, with 13 bases between. The whole variable domain, remainder taken from reference TRBV14 and TRBJ1-6, is EAGVTQFPSHSVIEKGQTVTLRCDPISGHDNLYWYRRVMGKEIKFLLHFVKESKQDESGMPNNRFLAERTGGTYSTLKVQPAELEDSGVYFCASSQEGKLGPLHFGNGTRLTVT.

The rearrangement uses TRBV7-8 and TRBJ2-3, with TRBD1 matching 12 bases. The germline V gene encodes CDR1 SGHVS and CDR2 FQNEAQ. This CDR3 contains 15 residues. Unmatched junction bases numbered 8, after V lost 10 bases and J lost 3 bases. The CDR3 spells CATFRDRGPTDTQYF. CDR3 DNA: TGTGCCACATTCCGGGACAGGGGGCCGACAGATACGCAGTATTTT. Full variable domain (remainder filled in from reference TRBV7-8 and TRBJ2-3): GAGVSQSPRYKVAKRGQDVALRCDPISGHVSLFWYQQALGQGPEFLTYFQNEAQLDKSGLPSDRFFAERPEGSVSTLKIQRTQQEDSAVYLCATFRDRGPTDTQYFGPGTRLTVL.

This chain links TRBV7-9 with TRBJ2-7, with TRBD1 as a possible D gene (6 bases). Trimming removed 1 base from V and 2 bases from J, with 15 bases in between. CDR3 size: 16 residues. Germline V gives CDR1 SEHNR, CDR2 FQNEAQ (reference sequence). CDR3 in DNA: TGTGCCAGCAGCTTAGGGCCCGCGCGACAGGCCTACGAGCAGTACTTC. It yields the protein CASSLGPARQAYEQYF.

Remarks on this clone: The junction departs from germline at one end; a sequencing error may be responsible. V usage is TRBV5-5 and J usage is TRBJ2-5, with D perhaps matching TRBD2 (5 bases). Per the germline V gene, CDR1 is SGHKS and CDR2 is YYEKEE (reference sequence). The CDR3 is made up of 14 amino acids. The CDR3 coding sequence is TGTGTCAGCCGGAGGTCCCAAAGACCAGAGACCCAGTACTTC. Encoded protein: CVSRRSQRPETQYF. Full variable domain (rest looked up from reference TRBV5-5 and TRBJ2-5): DAGVTQSPTHLIKTRGQQVTLRCSPISGHKSVSWYQQVLGQGPQFIFQYYEKEERGRGNFPDRFSARQFPNYSSELNVNALLLGDSALYLCVSRRSQRPETQYFGPGTRLLVL.

This clone appeared a single time. The CDR3 coding sequence is TGCGCCAGCAGCTTGCAGGACACAAGATACAATGAGCAGTTCTTC. Its protein product is CASSLQDTRYNEQFF. The chain is built from TRBV5-1 and TRBJ2-1, with D possibly matching TRBD1 (5 bases). V was clipped by 1 base and J by 4 bases, with 12 bases between them. Germline V gene data show CDR1 as SGHRS and CDR2 as YFSETQ. The CDR3 is 15 residues long.

This clone is a singleton in its sample. V gene TRBV5-1 combines with J gene TRBJ2-7, with 8 bases aligning to TRBD2. The CDR3 is 16 residues long. Germline CDR1 and CDR2: SGHRS and YFSETQ. Germline trimming cut 4 bases from V and 0 bases from J; bases unmatched to any gene: 9. Written as DNA, the CDR3 is TGCGCCAGCAGCCCAACCGGGGGGGAGGCCTCCTACGAGCAGTACTTC. This sequence encodes CASSPTGGEASYEQYF.

The chain recombines TRBV2 with TRBJ1-1, with TRBD1 as a possible D gene (6 bases). The V end lost 6 bases, the J end lost 4 bases, and 12 bases lay between the germline ends. CDR1 is SNHLY, CDR2 FYNNEI, per germline. The CDR3 sequence is 13 residues long. CDR3 bases: TGTGCCAGCAGACCAACAGGGCCCACTGAAGCTTTCTTT. Protein sequence: CASRPTGPTEAFF.

This clone was seen a few times. The chain has TRBV2 and TRBJ1-5, with 7 bases fitting TRBD1. The CDR3 totals 15 residues. Losses at the gene ends were 6 bases for V and 4 bases for J; bases not matched to a gene: 9. Germline V lookup: CDR1 SNHLY, CDR2 FYNNEI. DNA of the CDR3: TGTGCCAGCAGCGTCGGACAGGCCGGGAATCAGCCCCAGCATTTT. Protein product: CASSVGQAGNQPQHF.

The rearrangement joins TRBV19 to TRBJ2-1, with 9 bases fitting TRBD2. CDR1 is LNHDA, CDR2 SQIVND, per germline (reference sequence). The J segment lost 6 bases and the V segment lost 5 bases, leaving 8 bases of the junction unmatched. This CDR3 comprises 15 residues. DNA of the CDR3: TGTGCCAGTAGTGTTATAGCGGGAGTATCCAATGAGCAGTTCTTC. Translating it yields CASSVIAGVSNEQFF. Using reference TRBV19 and TRBJ2-1 for the parts outside the CDR3, the full variable domain is DGGITQSPKYLFRKEGQNVTLSCEQNLNHDAMYWYRQDPGQGLRLIYYSQIVNDFQKGDIAEGYSVSREKKESFPLTVTSAQKNPTAFYLCASSVIAGVSNEQFFGPGTRLTVL.

In its sample, this clone was seen once. V gene TRBV11-2 combines with J gene TRBJ2-5; D is unresolved. Deletions cut 0 bases from V and 5 bases from J, with 10 bases between. Germline loops: CDR1 SGHAT, CDR2 FQNNGV. The CDR3 sequence is 14 residues long. The CDR3 DNA follows: TGTGCCAGCAGCTTAGACGTCCAGCGTGAGACCCAGTACTTC. Translated, it gives CASSLDVQRETQYF.

The rearrangement links TRBV27 to TRBJ2-1; 9 bases agree with TRBD2. The germline gives CDR1 MNHEY, CDR2 SMNVEV (reference sequence). Trimming cost V 3 bases and J 3 bases; bases outside gene matches: 9. This CDR3 is built from 17 residues. CDR3 coding DNA: TGTGCCAGCAGTTTGTCTGCCGGGACTAGCAACTACAATGAGCAGTTCTTC. As protein: CASSLSAGTSNYNEQFF.

J is TRBJ1-2 and V is TRBV13, with D maybe TRBD1 (5 bases). Germline V CDR1 and CDR2: PRHDT, FYEKMQ (reference sequence). Trimming shortened V by 1 base and J by 8 bases, and 11 bases separated the two germline ends. This CDR3 has 13 amino acids. The DNA for the CDR3 is TGTGCCAGCAGCTTAGACAGGAGGGCCGGCTACACCTTC. It translates to CASSLDRRAGYTF.

The gene calls are TRBV5-6 and TRBJ1-2, with D possibly being TRBD1 (6 bases). Trimming cost V 4 bases and J 7 bases, with 20 bases left between them. This CDR3 is built from 15 residues. Germline CDR1 and CDR2: SGHDT and YYEEEE. In DNA, the CDR3 is TGTGCCAGCAGCCATAAACAGGGAAGTCTGGGTGGCTACACCTTC. It translates to CASSHKQGSLGGYTF.

V is TRBV11-2 and J is TRBJ1-5, with 7 bases fitting TRBD1. Germline V gene data show CDR1 as SGHAT and CDR2 as FQNNGV. The V gene end was trimmed by 5 bases and the J gene end by 2 bases; junction bases not matched to a gene: 3. This CDR3 comprises 14 residues. The CDR3 coding sequence is TGTGCCAGCAGCGGGGGACAGCGCAATCAGCCCCAGCATTTT. Amino acid sequence: CASSGGQRNQPQHF.

This clone was detected only once. DNA for the CDR3: TGTGCCAGTAGTATAACGGGACAGACTCATCAGCCCCAGCATTTT. Its translation is CASSITGQTHQPQHF. The V and J genes are TRBV19 and TRBJ1-5, with 7 bases identical to TRBD1. This CDR3 has 15 residues. The germline V gene encodes CDR1 LNHDA and CDR2 SQIVND (reference sequence). The V and J ends lost 2 bases and 5 bases, in that order; junction bases with no gene match: 6.

This rearrangement joins TRBV4-1 to TRBJ1-6; D gene uncertain. The germline V gene has CDR1 MGHRA and CDR2 YSYEKL. This CDR3 has 15 amino acids. The ends were cut back, 0 bases at V and 10 bases at J, with 13 bases in the middle. The chain's CDR3 is CASSQERALRSPLHF. CDR3 nucleotides: TGCGCCAGCAGCCAAGAGAGGGCGCTGAGGTCACCCCTCCACTTT.

For the CDR3, the DNA is TGCGCCAGCAGCTTGATCCTAGCGGGAGTGGCCTACGAGCAGTACTTC. The encoded protein is CASSLILAGVAYEQYF. This chain connects TRBV5-1 to TRBJ2-7, with 10 bases lining up with TRBD2. Germline V lookup: CDR1 SGHRS, CDR2 YFSETQ. The CDR3 runs to 16 residues. The ends lost 1 base at V and 2 bases at J; junction bases unmatched: 6. The variable domain in full, completed from reference TRBV5-1 and TRBJ2-7, reads KAGVTQTPRYLIKTRGQQVTLSCSPISGHRSVSWYQQTPGQGLQFLFEYFSETQRNKGNFPGRFSGRQFSNSRSEMNVSTLELGDSALYLCASSLILAGVAYEQYFGPGTRLTVT.

The rearrangement joins TRBV5-4 to TRBJ1-1; D not certain. Germline CDR1 and CDR2: SGHNT and YYREEE (reference sequence). Trimming removed 6 bases at V and 1 base at J, with 7 bases between. This CDR3 is 12 amino acids long. In DNA form, the CDR3 reads TGTGCCAGCATCGCGGGGAACACTGAAGCTTTCTTT. Amino acids: CASIAGNTEAFF. The full variable domain, in which reference TRBV5-4 and TRBJ1-1 provide the parts outside the CDR3, is ETGVTQSPTHLIKTRGQQVTLRCSSQSGHNTVSWYQQALGQGPQFIFQYYREEENGRGNFPPRFSGLQFPNYSSELNVNALELDDSALYLCASIAGNTEAFFGQGTRLTVV.